Below are 21 T cell receptor beta chains sequenced from a single sample in a study of T cells expressing NK-cell markers. TCRdb processed the 5' RACE reads again and assigns one entry to each CDR3 protein, with no DNA. The sample has 500,000 to 700,000 distinct CDR3 sequences; the top ten hold roughly 3.4%. Specimen: blood T cells: a sorted CD56 or NKG2C T cell subset, CD4+ or CD8+ T cells, or bulk PBMC T cells (not recorded which). The receptors originated from a man younger than 30 in good health.

V usage is TRBV7-9 and J usage is TRBJ2-7. The germline CDR1 and CDR2 sequences are SEHNR and FQNEAQ (reference sequence). The CDR3 totals 12 residues. The chain's CDR3 is CASSLNTYEQYF.

The chain joins TRBV30 to TRBJ1-2. The CDR3 has 15 residues. The germline CDR1 and CDR2 sequences are GTSNPN and SVGIG (reference sequence). CDR3 sequence reads: CAWSVRTASNYGYTF.

The V gene is TRBV20-1, the J gene TRBJ2-5; with no DNA, the TCRdb D assignment of TRBD2 cannot be verified. Per the germline V gene, CDR1 is DFQATT and CDR2 is SNEGSKA (reference sequence). The CDR3 spans 13 residues. The CDR3 region is CSARALEQETQYF.

The chain links TRBV7-2 to TRBJ2-1; the D call of TRBD2 rests on TCRdb alone, since no DNA is present to check it. The length of the CDR3 is 15 residues. CDR1 is SGHTA and CDR2 is FQGNSA in the germline V gene. The CDR3 protein is CASSLKEGPMSEQFF.

V gene TRBV7-9 combines with J gene TRBJ2-1; lacking DNA, the TRBD2 call made by TCRdb goes unchecked. The CDR3 is made up of 18 amino acids. Germline V gene lookup returns CDR1 SEHNR and CDR2 FQNEAQ (reference sequence). The CDR3 protein is CASSLPTGLAGAYNEQFF.

This chain uses TRBV29-1 with TRBJ2-3; checking the TCRdb D call of TRBD2 is not possible without DNA. Germline CDR1 reads SQVTM; CDR2 reads ANQGSEA. This CDR3 contains 14 residues. Here the CDR3 reads CSVLLAGFTDTQYF.

V is TRBV20-1 and J is TRBJ1-6. Germline lookup yields CDR1 DFQATT and CDR2 SNEGSKA (reference sequence). The CDR3 has 18 amino acids. The CDR3 here is CSARDLQDLSSYNSPLHF.

This sequence joins TRBV24-1 and TRBJ2-5; TCRdb's D gene call, TRBD2, goes unchecked for lack of DNA. CDR3 length: 15 amino acids. CDR1 is KGHDR and CDR2 is SFDVKD in the germline V gene. CDR3 residues: CATSRPGLAGETQYF.

The rearrangement uses TRBV5-1 and TRBJ2-1; TCRdb outputs TRBD2, but without DNA this stays unchecked. Germline CDR1 reads SGHRS; CDR2 reads YFSETQ. The CDR3 spans 18 residues. The CDR3 loop is CASSLGLAGGLQYNEQFF.

The rearrangement links TRBV18 to TRBJ1-2. Per germline, CDR1 KGHSH and CDR2 LQKENI. The CDR3 runs to 14 residues. The CDR3 reads CASSPQGKNYGYTF.

V is TRBV6-2 or TRBV6-3 and J is TRBJ2-1. The length of the CDR3 is 14 residues. Germline V CDR1 and CDR2: MNHEY, SVGEGT. The CDR3 loop is CASSYLMGGNEQFF.

The V and J genes are TRBV25-1 and TRBJ2-5; without DNA, the TCRdb call of TRBD1 cannot be checked. From germline, CDR1 is MGHDK and CDR2 SYGVNS. The CDR3 runs 15 residues. The CDR3 protein is CASSDAGTGGETQYF.

The CDR3 sequence: CASWGLGADTQYF. The chain combines TRBV25-1 with TRBJ2-3. CDR1 and CDR2 (germline): MGHDK, SYGVNS. The CDR3 extends over 13 amino acids.

This chain links TRBV20-1 with TRBJ2-1; TCRdb's assignment of TRBD2 cannot be checked, as there is no DNA. This CDR3 region has 16 residues. Germline V gene sequence: CDR1 DFQATT, CDR2 SNEGSKA (reference sequence). CDR3 loop: CSARVWVAGRDNEQFF.

V and J are TRBV20-1 and TRBJ2-5; TCRdb lists TRBD2, though no DNA is available to test this call. Germline V gene data show CDR1 as DFQATT and CDR2 as SNEGSKA (reference sequence). The CDR3 consists of 16 residues. The CDR3 sequence: CSADTAGGRYQETQYF.

This chain joins TRBV12-3 or TRBV12-4 and TRBJ2-5; the TCRdb call, TRBD1, lacks DNA for checking. CDR3 length equals 15 residues. The CDR3 loop is CASSSEQRLQETQYF.

The V gene is TRBV2, the J gene TRBJ2-3; TCRdb returns TRBD1, unconfirmable since there is no DNA. The CDR3 length is 13 residues. Germline CDR1 reads SNHLY; CDR2 reads FYNNEI. CDR3 protein: CASSSTAGYTQYF.

This chain connects TRBV27 to TRBJ2-1. The germline V gene encodes CDR1 MNHEY and CDR2 SMNVEV (reference sequence). The CDR3 runs to 15 residues. The CDR3 spells CASRDQHQLNNEQFF.

V and J are TRBV11-2 and TRBJ2-7. The CDR3 covers 14 residues. CDR1 is SGHAT and CDR2 is FQNNGV in the germline V gene. CDR3 loop: CASSYSIRFPEQYF. The complete variable domain, with remaining parts taken from reference TRBV11-2 and TRBJ2-7, reads EAGVAQSPRYKIIEKRQSVAFWCNPISGHATLYWYQQILGQGPKLLIQFQNNGVVDDSQLPKDRFSAERLKGVDSTLKIQPAKLEDSAVYLCASSYSIRFPEQYFGPGTRLTVT.

The CDR3 loop reads CATSSGTTDTQYF. This chain links TRBV15 with TRBJ2-3; the D call of TRBD1 rests on TCRdb alone, since no DNA is present to check it. The length of the CDR3 is 13 residues. Per germline, CDR1 LNHNV and CDR2 YYDKDF (reference sequence).

The chain joins TRBV5-5 to TRBJ1-6. CDR3 length: 14 residues. In germline, CDR1 is SGHKS, CDR2 YYEKEE (reference sequence). The CDR3 region is CASSGVGTYSPLHF.